Below are 21 T cell receptor beta chains sequenced from a single sample in a study of blood T cell repertoires in COVID-19. TCRdb's table, derived via immunoSEQ multiplex PCR, lists solely in-frame clones and lacks some. The profile shows roughly 230,000 clones, roughly 90% of them singletons. The sample consisted of peripheral blood. These TCRs come from a woman aged 55 to 70 with COVID-19, enrolled during active disease.

CDR3 coding DNA: TGTGCCAGCAGCCAGGGGGCGAGGCAGCCCCAGCATTTT. It translates to CASSQGARQPQHF. This chain uses TRBV2 with TRBJ1-5; 8 bases are a match to TRBD1. The CDR3 runs to 13 residues. V shed 6 bases and J 7 bases; nucleotides not matched to a gene: 5. The germline CDR1 and CDR2 sequences are SNHLY and FYNNEI.

V and J are TRBV5-5 and TRBJ2-2, with D unresolved. The V end lost 1 base, the J end lost 5 bases, and 12 bases lay between the germline ends. The CDR3 length is 15 residues. Germline CDR1 SGHKS, CDR2 YYEKEE (reference sequence). The CDR3 DNA reads TGTGCCAGCAGCTTGTTTTCAGGTTCAACCGGGGAGCTGTTTTTT. Translated, it gives CASSLFSGSTGELFF. Full variable domain (remainder filled in from reference TRBV5-5 and TRBJ2-2): DAGVTQSPTHLIKTRGQQVTLRCSPISGHKSVSWYQQVLGQGPQFIFQYYEKEERGRGNFPDRFSARQFPNYSSELNVNALLLGDSALYLCASSLFSGSTGELFFGEGSRLTVL.

This chain connects TRBV19 to TRBJ2-1, with a weak D call TRBD1 (6 bases). The length of the CDR3 is 12 residues. The V gene's germline CDR1 is LNHDA and CDR2 SQIVND (reference sequence). Trimming removed 4 bases at V and 7 bases at J, with 8 bases between. The DNA for the CDR3 is TGTGCCAGTAGTAACAGGGAAAATGAGCAGTTCTTC. Its translation is CASSNRENEQFF.

V gene TRBV5-4 combines with J gene TRBJ1-2; TRBD1 matches 8 bases. CDR1 is SGHNT and CDR2 is YYREEE in the germline V gene (reference sequence). This CDR3 has 15 amino acids. J was trimmed by 7 bases and V by 7 bases; bases with no gene match: 15. CDR3 sequence (DNA): TGTGCCAGCGGGGGCGACAGGGGAGGTTTTAGTGGCTACACCTTC. As protein: CASGGDRGGFSGYTF.

V usage is TRBV30 and J usage is TRBJ2-5; D is uncertain. CDR1 is GTSNPN, CDR2 SVGIG, per germline (reference sequence). Trimming removed 4 bases from V and 5 bases from J, with 14 bases in between. The CDR3 has 13 residues. The CDR3, as DNA: TGTGCCTGGACCAAGACGTCGAGGGAGACCCAGTACTTC. It translates to CAWTKTSRETQYF.

J is TRBJ1-2 and V is TRBV5-6, with 9 bases fitting TRBD1. CDR3 length: 14 amino acids. Unmatched junction bases numbered 7, after V lost 4 bases and J lost 6 bases. Germline CDR1 reads SGHDT; CDR2 reads YYEEEE. Written as DNA, the CDR3 is TGTGCCAGCAGCATAGACAGGGGGAACGATGGCTACACCTTC. Its protein is CASSIDRGNDGYTF.

The rearrangement joins TRBV2 to TRBJ1-6, with D unclear. Germline values: CDR1 SNHLY, CDR2 FYNNEI. The CDR3 totals 14 residues. V lost 7 bases to trimming and J lost 5 bases, with 12 bases between them. The CDR3 region has the DNA TGTGCCAGCAAAAACCCGAGTAATAATTCACCCCTCCACTTT. Its protein is CASKNPSNNSPLHF.

The chain joins TRBV2 to TRBJ1-2; D is possibly TRBD1 (5 bases). Germline assignment: CDR1 SNHLY and CDR2 FYNNEI. The length of the CDR3 is 18 residues. Between the trimmed V and J ends, which lost 0 bases and 0 bases, there was a span of 17 bases. The CDR3 DNA follows: TGTGCCAGCAGTGAAGCAAGGAGGGCGGAGGGGACTAACTATGGCTACACCTTC. Translation gives CASSEARRAEGTNYGYTF.

The count of this clone is one. At one of its ends the junction is not consistent with the germline gene, which may arise from a read error. The chain carries TRBV18 and TRBJ2-1; D is possibly TRBD2 (5 bases). Germline CDR1 reads KGHSH; CDR2 reads LQKENI. The CDR3 is 16 amino acids. The CDR3 DNA reads as TGTGCCAGCTCACCACCAAAGCGGACGTCCTACAATGGGCAGTTCTTC. This translates into CASSPPKRTSYNGQFF.

This clone was seen only once. The chain combines TRBV10-3 with TRBJ1-5; 8 bases match TRBD1. J was trimmed by 3 bases and V by 2 bases; bases with no gene match: 3. The CDR3 has 15 amino acids. Germline-derived CDR1 and CDR2 are ENHRY and SYGVKD. The CDR3 reads CAISEGQGYNQPQHF. For the CDR3, the DNA is TGTGCCATCAGTGAGGGACAGGGTTACAATCAGCCCCAGCATTTT.

J is TRBJ1-2 and V is TRBV6-5; 7 nucleotides match TRBD1. The V gene's germline CDR1 is MNHEY and CDR2 SVGAGI. V was clipped by 5 bases and J by 3 bases; unmatched bases: 3. CDR3 length equals 13 residues. The CDR3 sequence is CASSRQGYYGYTF. CDR3 sequence (DNA): TGTGCCAGCAGTAGACAGGGCTACTATGGCTACACCTTC.

This chain joins TRBV11-2 and TRBJ2-3; a possible D gene is TRBD2 (7 bases). CDR1 is SGHAT, CDR2 FQNNGV, per germline. There are 14 residues in the CDR3. V was shortened by 7 bases and J by 2 bases, with 13 bases between the two germline ends. The CDR3: CASKVGGPTDTQYF. The CDR3 DNA reads as TGTGCCAGCAAAGTCGGGGGGCCCACAGATACGCAGTATTTT.

The J gene is TRBJ2-3, the V gene TRBV6-4; unclear D gene. V lost 7 bases and J lost 0, with 26 bases in between. CDR1 and CDR2 (germline): MRHNA, SNTAGT. The CDR3 is 19 residues long. This chain's CDR3 is CASKSNIGCLANSTDTQYF. In DNA form, the CDR3 reads TGTGCCAGCAAATCAAATATCGGGTGTCTTGCGAACAGCACAGATACGCAGTATTTT.

This sequence joins TRBV6-2 or TRBV6-3 and TRBJ2-1, with D maybe TRBD2 (5 bases). The V end lost 2 bases, the J end lost 8 bases, and 19 bases lay between the germline ends. The CDR3 runs 16 residues. The germline V gene has CDR1 MNHEY and CDR2 SVGEGT. This CDR3 reads CASSYEAREPIHEQFF. Written as DNA, the CDR3 is TGTGCCAGCAGTTACGAAGCAAGGGAGCCCATCCATGAGCAGTTCTTC.

This clone was detected once. This chain uses TRBV14 with TRBJ2-2; D might be TRBD1 (6 bases). Germline loops: CDR1 SGHDN, CDR2 FVKESK. Trimming shortened V by 0 bases and J by 6 bases, and 17 bases separated the two germline ends. The CDR3 extends over 17 amino acids. Written as DNA, the CDR3 is TGTGCCAGCAGCCAAGATGGGGGCAGCAGATTGCCCGGGGAGCTGTTTTTT. Amino acid sequence: CASSQDGGSRLPGELFF. The variable domain in full, completed from reference TRBV14 and TRBJ2-2, reads EAGVTQFPSHSVIEKGQTVTLRCDPISGHDNLYWYRRVMGKEIKFLLHFVKESKQDESGMPNNRFLAERTGGTYSTLKVQPAELEDSGVYFCASSQDGGSRLPGELFFGEGSRLTVL.

The V gene is TRBV7-8, the J gene TRBJ1-1, with D hard to call. The CDR3 contains 15 residues. Germline CDR1 is SGHVS and CDR2 is FQNEAQ. Trimming cost V 5 bases and J 2 bases, with 15 bases left between them. CDR3 sequence: CASSTRGGFNTEAFF. In nucleotides, the CDR3 is TGTGCCAGCAGCACCCGGGGTGGTTTTAACACTGAAGCTTTCTTT.

This chain links TRBV7-2 with TRBJ2-3, with D possibly matching TRBD2 (6 bases). This CDR3 has 18 amino acids. V was clipped by 1 base and J by 0 bases, with 17 bases between them. Germline-derived CDR1 and CDR2 are SGHTA and FQGNSA. The CDR3 nucleotides are TGTGCCAGCAGCTTAGTAGGGGCGGGGAGCCCAAGCACAGATACGCAGTATTTT. It is translated as CASSLVGAGSPSTDTQYF. Full variable domain (outside the CDR3, taken from reference TRBV7-2 and TRBJ2-3): GAGVSQSPSNKVTEKGKDVELRCDPISGHTALYWYRQSLGQGLEFLIYFQGNSAPDKSGLPSDRFSAERTGGSVSTLTIQRTQQEDSAVYLCASSLVGAGSPSTDTQYFGPGTRLTVL.

The CDR3 here is CASSSGGTSYTGELFF. The CDR3 DNA reads TGTGCCAGCAGCTCCGGTGGGACTAGTTACACCGGGGAGCTGTTTTTT. V and J are TRBV11-3 and TRBJ2-2, with 8 bases lining up with TRBD2. Germline CDR1 and CDR2: SGHNT and YENEEA. The CDR3 extends over 16 amino acids. Losses at the gene ends were 4 bases for V and 3 bases for J; bases not matched to a gene: 7.

The chain has TRBV7-3 and TRBJ2-3; no firm D call. The CDR3 is made up of 11 amino acids. V dropped 7 bases and J dropped 5 bases, with 7 bases sitting between them. The germline gives CDR1 SGHTA, CDR2 FQGTGA. CDR3 coding DNA: TGTGCCAGCACCCGCGGAGATACGCAGTATTTT. It yields the protein CASTRGDTQYF. Filled out from reference TRBV7-3 and TRBJ2-3, the complete variable domain reads GAGVSQTPSNKVTEKGKYVELRCDPISGHTALYWYRQSLGQGPEFLIYFQGTGAADDSGLPNDRFFAVRPEGSVSTLKIQRTERGDSAVYLCASTRGDTQYFGPGTRLTVL.

The chain joins TRBV24-1 to TRBJ2-6; unclear D gene. Germline-derived CDR1 and CDR2 are KGHDR and SFDVKD. V was shortened by 2 bases and J by 0 bases, with 13 bases between the two germline ends. The length of the CDR3 is 18 residues. The CDR3 is CATSDSSGSSSGANVLTF. The CDR3 nucleotides read TGTGCCACCAGTGATTCGTCCGGTTCTAGCTCTGGGGCCAACGTCCTGACTTTC.

The chain combines TRBV7-3 with TRBJ2-7; tentatively, D is TRBD1 (6 bases). The CDR3 runs to 14 residues. Germline values: CDR1 SGHTA, CDR2 FQGTGA. V was pared by 6 bases and J by 0 bases, with 12 bases between. CDR3 in DNA: TGTGCCAGCAGTCCAGGGGCCAACTCCTACGAGCAGTACTTC. Translating gives CASSPGANSYEQYF.